These 19 T cell receptor beta chains were all obtained from the same sample, sequenced in a study of neoadjuvant nivolumab and ipilimumab in lung cancer. The table came from immunoSEQ multiplex PCR; TCRdb's copy has only in-frame clones and leaves some out. The profile covers 40,000 to 55,000 clones, with more than 85% appearing a single time and around 3.7% taken by the ten largest. Sequencing was performed on blood, taken before neoadjuvant nivolumab, alone or with ipilimumab. All receptors derive from an adult with non-small cell lung cancer. Some clones in this sample may be carry-over from other donors' samples.

The chain is built from TRBV6-4 and TRBJ2-3; D may be TRBD1 or TRBD2 (6 bases each). With 2 bases removed from V and 6 bases from J, the gap between germline ends came to 15 bases. The CDR3 consists of 15 residues. The germline gives CDR1 MRHNA, CDR2 SNTAGT. In nucleotides, the CDR3 is TGTGCCAGCAGTGACGAAGCGCAAGGGGGGGATACGCAGTATTTT. Translation: CASSDEAQGGDTQYF.

The genes are TRBV30 and TRBJ2-3; the match to TRBD2 covers 10 bases. This CDR3 has 18 residues. V was clipped by 0 bases and J by 4 bases; unmatched bases: 13. The germline CDR1 and CDR2 sequences are GTSNPN and SVGIG (reference sequence). DNA for the CDR3: TGTGCCTGGAGTGTACAGACTAGCGGGCTCGGGGGCCCAGATACGCAGTATTTT. This encodes CAWSVQTSGLGGPDTQYF.

The chain couples TRBV18 to TRBJ2-7; D gene ambiguous. This CDR3 comprises 13 residues. Germline values: CDR1 KGHSH, CDR2 LQKENI. V gave up 4 bases and J gave up 2 bases, with 9 bases separating them. The CDR3 loop is CASSRGNPYEQYF. CDR3 in DNA: TGTGCCAGCTCACGGGGAAACCCCTACGAGCAGTACTTC.

This chain uses TRBV7-9 with TRBJ2-1, with D perhaps given as TRBD1 or TRBD2 (5 bases each). Trimming shortened V by 2 bases and J by 6 bases, and 20 bases separated the two germline ends. This CDR3 spans 17 amino acids. Germline V gene lookup returns CDR1 SEHNR and CDR2 FQNEAQ (reference sequence). CDR3 nucleotide sequence: TGTGCCAGCAGCTTAAATCCACGGGACGATACAAGCAATGAGCAGTTCTTC. It encodes CASSLNPRDDTSNEQFF.

The V and J genes are TRBV7-9 and TRBJ2-1; possibly TRBD1 for D (5 bases). V lost 5 bases, J lost 7 bases, and 18 bases lay in between. The CDR3 is made up of 15 amino acids. CDR1 is SEHNR and CDR2 is FQNEAQ in the germline V gene (reference sequence). CDR3 DNA sequence: TGTGCCAGCAGCCCGGCAAGGGGCCAAGGAAATGAGCAGTTCTTC. This codes for CASSPARGQGNEQFF.

The chain joins TRBV7-6 to TRBJ2-2, with 10 bases identical to TRBD1. The CDR3 extends over 14 amino acids. With V trimmed by 8 bases and J by 4 bases, 4 bases remained unmatched. The germline V gene has CDR1 SGHVS and CDR2 FNYEAQ. The DNA of the CDR3 is TGTGCCAGCGGACAGGGGGTTCCCACCGGGGAGCTGTTTTTT. Its protein is CASGQGVPTGELFF.

The chain links TRBV5-1 to TRBJ2-7; TRBD1 matches 7 bases. Germline CDR1 and CDR2: SGHRS and YFSETQ. Unmatched junction bases numbered 9, after V lost 0 bases and J lost 3 bases. This CDR3 has 16 residues. CDR3 bases: TGCGCCAGCAGCTTGGTTTCCGGGACAGAGTACTACGAGCAGTACTTC. Its protein product is CASSLVSGTEYYEQYF.

The chain is built from TRBV7-2 and TRBJ1-1; a weak D match, TRBD1 (5 bases). This CDR3 contains 14 residues. Germline V gene data show CDR1 as SGHTA and CDR2 as FQGNSA. V lost 8 bases to trimming and J lost 5 bases, with 18 bases between them. The DNA of the CDR3 is TGTGCCAGCGCCACTGGGGGGGGAAGAACTGAAGCTTTCTTT. This sequence encodes CASATGGGRTEAFF.

This clone showed up just once. The chain is built from TRBV7-3 and TRBJ2-7; 7 bases line up with TRBD2. The J segment lost 6 bases and the V segment lost 7 bases, leaving 21 bases of the junction unmatched. This CDR3 comprises 17 residues. Germline V gene lookup returns CDR1 SGHTA and CDR2 FQGTGA. The CDR3 nucleotides are TGTGCCAGCAAATCCCCGAAGGGGCTAGCGGTCAACTTCGAGCAGTACTTC. Encoded protein: CASKSPKGLAVNFEQYF.

The V and J genes are TRBV4-1 and TRBJ1-5; 7 positions match TRBD1. J was trimmed by 5 bases and V by 2 bases; bases with no gene match: 9. This CDR3 contains 16 residues. CDR1 is MGHRA, CDR2 YSYEKL, per germline. The DNA of the CDR3 is TGCGCCAGCAGCCAAATGGCAGGGGGTGCCGATCAGCCCCAGCATTTT. Its protein product is CASSQMAGGADQPQHF.

The rearrangement uses TRBV7-9 and TRBJ2-2; D is ambiguous. The CDR3 is 15 residues long. The germline V gene has CDR1 SEHNR and CDR2 FQNEAQ (reference sequence). V was shortened by 4 bases and J by 4 bases, with 13 bases between the two germline ends. The CDR3 DNA is TGTGCCAGCAGCTCGCGCCCGGTACCCACCGGGGAGCTGTTTTTT. Protein: CASSSRPVPTGELFF. The full variable domain, completed using reference TRBV7-9 and TRBJ2-2, is DTGVSQNPRHKITKRGQNVTFRCDPISEHNRLYWYRQTLGQGPEFLTYFQNEAQLEKSRLLSDRFSAERPKGSFSTLEIQRTEQGDSAMYLCASSSRPVPTGELFFGEGSRLTVL.

The chain carries TRBV5-8 and TRBJ1-5, with D maybe TRBD1 (5 bases). Per the germline V gene, CDR1 is SGHTS and CDR2 is YDEGEE. This CDR3 has 15 residues. Trimming left V 4 bases short and J 0 bases short, with 11 bases between. The CDR3 loop reads CASSTGTVSNQPQHF. As DNA, the CDR3 is TGTGCCAGCAGCACCGGGACGGTTAGCAATCAGCCCCAGCATTTT.

V and J are TRBV7-3 and TRBJ2-2; D is unclear. Trimming cost V 5 bases and J 6 bases, with 10 bases left between them. The CDR3 spans 13 residues. Germline V CDR1 and CDR2: SGHTA, FQGTGA. The CDR3 nucleotides read TGTGCCAGCAGCCCGACCCCCGCCGGGGAGCTGTTTTTT. Its translation is CASSPTPAGELFF.

This sequence joins TRBV5-5 and TRBJ2-3; D not resolved. There are 15 residues in the CDR3. Between the trimmed V and J ends, which lost 4 bases and 0 bases, there was a span of 12 bases. CDR1 and CDR2 (germline): SGHKS, YYEKEE (reference sequence). The CDR3 DNA is TGTGCCAGCAGCCTTAGAGTGTCTAGCACAGATACGCAGTATTTT. This gives the protein CASSLRVSSTDTQYF. The entire variable domain, with the rest obtained from reference TRBV5-5 and TRBJ2-3, is as follows: DAGVTQSPTHLIKTRGQQVTLRCSPISGHKSVSWYQQVLGQGPQFIFQYYEKEERGRGNFPDRFSARQFPNYSSELNVNALLLGDSALYLCASSLRVSSTDTQYFGPGTRLTVL.

V gene TRBV18 combines with J gene TRBJ2-6, with TRBD1 matching over 9 bases. In germline, CDR1 is KGHSH, CDR2 LQKENI. The CDR3 is 15 residues long. Germline trimming cut 6 bases from V and 9 bases from J; bases unmatched to any gene: 9. CDR3 nucleotide sequence: TGTGCCAGCTCCTCTGGGGGACAGGGAGGCAACGTCCTGACTTTC. Translation: CASSSGGQGGNVLTF.

The rearrangement links TRBV7-9 to TRBJ2-1; 8 bases match TRBD2. J was trimmed by 5 bases and V by 7 bases; bases with no gene match: 13. Germline values: CDR1 SEHNR, CDR2 FQNEAQ (reference sequence). The CDR3 has 16 residues. The CDR3 DNA is TGTGCCAGCATCGGTAGCGGGAAGGTTTTGGACAATGAGCAGTTCTTC. It yields the protein CASIGSGKVLDNEQFF.

The chain recombines TRBV4-1 with TRBJ1-1; D may be TRBD1 (5 bases). V lost 1 base and J lost 4, with 13 bases in between. CDR1 is MGHRA, CDR2 YSYEKL, per germline. CDR3 size: 15 residues. The CDR3 sequence: CASSQGRGESTEAFF. Written as DNA, the CDR3 is TGCGCCAGCAGCCAAGGCCGGGGGGAGAGCACTGAAGCTTTCTTT.

The sample holds one count of this clone. This chain joins TRBV5-1 and TRBJ1-3; maybe TRBD1 (6 bases). This CDR3 comprises 15 residues. V was trimmed by 5 bases and J by 0 bases, leaving 12 bases between them. In germline, CDR1 is SGHRS, CDR2 YFSETQ. CDR3 in amino acids: CASRGGPNSGNTIYF. Here the CDR3 DNA reads TGCGCCAGCAGGGGGGGGCCGAACTCTGGAAACACCATATATTTT.

This clone was picked up a small number of times. V is TRBV15 and J is TRBJ2-7; D call uncertain. Trimming shortened V by 0 bases and J by 6 bases, and 9 bases separated the two germline ends. In germline, CDR1 is LNHNV, CDR2 YYDKDF (reference sequence). CDR3 length equals 13 residues. The CDR3 DNA follows: TGTGCCACCAGCAGAGATAGGGCCCGCGAGCAGTACTTC. Its translation is CATSRDRAREQYF.